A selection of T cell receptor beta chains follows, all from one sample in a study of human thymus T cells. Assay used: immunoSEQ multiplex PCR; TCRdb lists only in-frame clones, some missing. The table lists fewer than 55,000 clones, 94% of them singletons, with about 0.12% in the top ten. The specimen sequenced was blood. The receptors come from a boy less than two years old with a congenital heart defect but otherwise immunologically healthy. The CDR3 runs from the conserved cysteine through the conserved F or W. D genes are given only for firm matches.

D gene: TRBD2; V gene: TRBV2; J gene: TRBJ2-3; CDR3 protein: CASKGGTSGLYDTQYF; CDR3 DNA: TGTGCCAGCAAAGGAGGGACTAGCGGGCTGTATGATACGCAGTATTTT
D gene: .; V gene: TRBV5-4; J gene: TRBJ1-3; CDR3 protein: CASSLFGADTIYF; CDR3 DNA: TGTGCCAGCAGCTTGTTCGGGGCGGACACCATATATTTT
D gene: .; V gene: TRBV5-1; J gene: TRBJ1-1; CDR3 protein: CASSLAGEGTEAFF; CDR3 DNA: TGCGCCAGCAGCTTAGCAGGGGAGGGCACTGAAGCTTTCTTT
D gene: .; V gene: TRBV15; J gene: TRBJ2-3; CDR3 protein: CATSSRQEYTDTQYF; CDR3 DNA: TGTGCCACCAGCTCGAGACAGGAATACACAGATACGCAGTATTTT
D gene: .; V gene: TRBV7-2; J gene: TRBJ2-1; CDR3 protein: CASNTALTSYNEQFF; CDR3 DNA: TGTGCCAGCAATACGGCACTAACCTCCTACAATGAGCAGTTCTTC
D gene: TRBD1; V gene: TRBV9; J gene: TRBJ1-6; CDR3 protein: CASSVTGNSPLHF; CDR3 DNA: TGTGCCAGCAGCGTGACAGGGAATTCACCCCTCCACTTT
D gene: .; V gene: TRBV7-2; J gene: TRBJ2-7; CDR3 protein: CASSLVAWEQYF; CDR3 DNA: TGTGCCAGCAGCTTAGTAGCGTGGGAGCAGTACTTC
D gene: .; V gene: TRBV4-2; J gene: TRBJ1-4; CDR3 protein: CASRKGSRSLTAEKLFF; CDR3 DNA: TGTGCCAGCAGAAAAGGTTCTCGTAGCCTAACGGCTGAAAAACTGTTTTTT
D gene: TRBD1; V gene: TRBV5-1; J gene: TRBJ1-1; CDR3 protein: CASRDRANTEAFF; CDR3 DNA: TGCGCCAGCAGGGACAGGGCGAACACTGAAGCTTTCTTT
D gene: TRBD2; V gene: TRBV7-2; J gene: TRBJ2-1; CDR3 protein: CASSLGVAGARGRSSEQFF; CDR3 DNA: TGTGCCAGCAGCCTGGGGGTAGCGGGGGCCCGGGGCCGTAGTAGTGAGCAGTTCTTC
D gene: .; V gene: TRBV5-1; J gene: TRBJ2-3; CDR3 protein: CASSFSGGPDTQYF; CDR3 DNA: TGCGCCAGCAGCTTTTCCGGGGGCCCAGATACGCAGTATTTT
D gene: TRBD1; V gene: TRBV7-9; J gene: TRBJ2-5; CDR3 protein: CASSADRGYQETQYF; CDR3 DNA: TGTGCCAGCAGCGCGGACAGGGGGTACCAAGAGACCCAGTACTTC
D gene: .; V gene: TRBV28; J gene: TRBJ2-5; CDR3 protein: CASSLEETQYF; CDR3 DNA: TGTGCCAGCAGTCTAGAAGAGACCCAGTACTTC
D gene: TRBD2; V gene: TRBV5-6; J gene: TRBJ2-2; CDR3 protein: CASSLTSGGHTGELFF; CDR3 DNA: TGTGCCAGCAGCTTGACTAGCGGGGGGCACACCGGGGAGCTGTTTTTT
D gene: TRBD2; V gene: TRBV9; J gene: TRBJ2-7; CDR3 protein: CASSEGRAGGPYEQYF; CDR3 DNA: TGTGCCAGCAGCGAGGGTCGAGCGGGGGGACCCTACGAGCAGTACTTC
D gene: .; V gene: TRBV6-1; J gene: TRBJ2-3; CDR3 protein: CASSDRDSTDTQYF; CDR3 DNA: TGTGCCAGCAGTGACCGGGACAGCACAGATACGCAGTATTTT
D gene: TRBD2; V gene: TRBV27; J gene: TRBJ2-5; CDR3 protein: CASAGTSGGPQETQYF; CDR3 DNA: TGTGCCAGCGCCGGGACTAGCGGGGGGCCCCAGGAGACCCAGTACTTC
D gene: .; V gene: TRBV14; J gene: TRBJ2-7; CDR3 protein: CASSQVSGSEQYF; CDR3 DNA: TGTGCCAGCAGCCAAGTCTCAGGGAGCGAGCAGTACTTC
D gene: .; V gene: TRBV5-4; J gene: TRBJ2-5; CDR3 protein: CASSLGQETQYF; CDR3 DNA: TGTGCCAGCAGCTTGGGCCAAGAGACCCAGTACTTC
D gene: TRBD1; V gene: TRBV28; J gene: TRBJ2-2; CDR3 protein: CASSFRTGGKRGNTGELFF; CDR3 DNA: TGTGCCAGCAGTTTCCGGACAGGGGGCAAGCGAGGGAACACCGGGGAGCTGTTTTTT
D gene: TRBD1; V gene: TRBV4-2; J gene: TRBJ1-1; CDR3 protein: CASSPQGARSGAFF; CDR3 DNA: TGTGCCAGCAGCCCTCAGGGGGCACGGTCTGGAGCTTTCTTT
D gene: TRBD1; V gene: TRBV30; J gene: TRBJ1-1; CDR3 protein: CAWRDPVQRDRVPEAFF; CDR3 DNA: TGTGCCTGGAGAGACCCGGTACAGAGGGACAGGGTCCCTGAAGCTTTCTTT
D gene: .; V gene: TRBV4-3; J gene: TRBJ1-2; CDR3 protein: CASSQDRQLGRRYGYTF; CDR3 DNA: TGCGCCAGCAGCCAAGATAGGCAGTTGGGAAGAAGGTATGGCTACACCTTC
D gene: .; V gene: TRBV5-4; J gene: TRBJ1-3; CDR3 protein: CASSSTKMGDTIYF; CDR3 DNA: TGTGCCAGCAGCTCCACCAAAATGGGGGACACCATATATTTT
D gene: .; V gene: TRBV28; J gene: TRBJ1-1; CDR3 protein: CASSFEGAEAFF; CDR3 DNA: TGTGCCAGCAGTTTCGAGGGGGCTGAAGCTTTCTTT
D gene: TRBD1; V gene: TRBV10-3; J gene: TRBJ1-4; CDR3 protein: CAISGDRGEKLFF; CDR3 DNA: TGTGCCATCAGTGGGGACAGGGGTGAAAAACTGTTTTTT
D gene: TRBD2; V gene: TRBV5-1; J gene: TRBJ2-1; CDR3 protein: CASSLGLAYNEQFF; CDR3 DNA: TGCGCCAGCAGCTTGGGACTAGCGTACAATGAGCAGTTCTTC
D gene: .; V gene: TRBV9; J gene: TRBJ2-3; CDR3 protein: CASSAEGWDTQYF; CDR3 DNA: TGTGCCAGCAGCGCGGAGGGTTGGGATACGCAGTATTTT
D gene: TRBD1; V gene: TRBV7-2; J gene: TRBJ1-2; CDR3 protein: CASSLGPPGTGPYGYTF; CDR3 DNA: TGTGCCAGCAGCTTAGGCCCTCCGGGGACAGGGCCCTATGGCTACACCTTC
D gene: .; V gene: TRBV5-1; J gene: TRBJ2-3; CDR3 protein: CASSLVTSLSTDTQYF; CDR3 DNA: TGCGCCAGCAGCTTGGTAACTAGCCTTAGCACAGATACGCAGTATTTT
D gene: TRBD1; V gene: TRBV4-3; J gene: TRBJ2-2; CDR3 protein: CASSPWTGVTGELFF; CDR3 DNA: TGCGCCAGCAGCCCCTGGACAGGGGTGACCGGGGAGCTGTTTTTT
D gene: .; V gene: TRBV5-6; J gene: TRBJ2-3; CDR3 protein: CASSLEGGADTQYF; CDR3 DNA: TGTGCCAGCAGCTTGGAGGGGGGGGCAGATACGCAGTATTTT
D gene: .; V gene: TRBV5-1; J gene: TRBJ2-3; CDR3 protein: CASSLRRGTDTQYF; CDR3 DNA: TGCGCCAGCAGCTTGAGGAGGGGCACAGATACGCAGTATTTT
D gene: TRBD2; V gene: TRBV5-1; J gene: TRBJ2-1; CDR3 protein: CASSFLAGGPNEQFF; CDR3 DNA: TGCGCCAGCAGCTTTCTTGCGGGGGGGCCCAATGAGCAGTTCTTC
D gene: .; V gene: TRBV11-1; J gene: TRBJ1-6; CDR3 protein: CASRHQPPGQVVDHF; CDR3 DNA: TGTGCCAGCAGACACCAACCACCGGGACAAGTAGTAGACCACTTT
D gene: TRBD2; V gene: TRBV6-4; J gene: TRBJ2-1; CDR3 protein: CASRATSGGGEQFF; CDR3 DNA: TGTGCCAGCAGAGCGACTAGCGGGGGCGGGGAGCAGTTCTTC
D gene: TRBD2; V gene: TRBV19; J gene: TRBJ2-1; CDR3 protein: CASSIRLAGSSYNEQFF; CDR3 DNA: TGTGCCAGTAGTATAAGGCTAGCGGGGAGCTCCTACAATGAGCAGTTCTTC
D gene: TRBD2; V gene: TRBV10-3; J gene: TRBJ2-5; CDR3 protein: CAISEAAGGQETQYF; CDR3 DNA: TGTGCCATCAGTGAGGCCGCGGGGGGCCAAGAGACCCAGTACTTC
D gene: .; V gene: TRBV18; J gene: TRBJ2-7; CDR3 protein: CASSTGFEQYF; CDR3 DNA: TGTGCCAGCTCAACCGGGTTCGAGCAGTACTTC